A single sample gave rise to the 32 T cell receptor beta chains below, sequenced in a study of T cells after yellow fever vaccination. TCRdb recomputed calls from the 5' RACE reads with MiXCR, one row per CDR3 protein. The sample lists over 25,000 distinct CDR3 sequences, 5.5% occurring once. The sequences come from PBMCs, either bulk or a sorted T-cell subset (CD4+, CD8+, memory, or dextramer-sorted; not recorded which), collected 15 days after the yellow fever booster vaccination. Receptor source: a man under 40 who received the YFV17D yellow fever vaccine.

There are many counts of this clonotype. CDR3 sequence: CASSRGPGANVLTF. CDR3 nucleotide sequence: TGTGCCAGCAGCCGGGGGCCTGGGGCCAACGTCCTGACTTTC. J is TRBJ2-6 and V is TRBV2; D is possibly TRBD1 or TRBD2 (6 bases each). This CDR3 contains 14 residues. V was cut by 6 bases and J by 2 bases, with 8 bases left in between. Germline V gene data show CDR1 as SNHLY and CDR2 as FYNNEI. The full variable domain, rest sourced from reference TRBV2 and TRBJ2-6, is EPEVTQTPSHQVTQMGQEVILRCVPISNHLYFYWYRQILGQKVEFLVSFYNNEISEKSEIFDDQFSVERPDGSNFTLKIRSTKLEDSAMYFCASSRGPGANVLTFGAGSRLTVL.

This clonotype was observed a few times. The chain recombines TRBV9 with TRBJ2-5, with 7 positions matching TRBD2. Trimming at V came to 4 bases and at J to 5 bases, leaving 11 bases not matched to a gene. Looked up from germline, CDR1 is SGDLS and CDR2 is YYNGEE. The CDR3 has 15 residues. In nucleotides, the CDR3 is TGTGCCAGCAGCCCCCCCCCGGGGCGGGGGGAGACCCAGTACTTC. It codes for CASSPPPGRGETQYF.

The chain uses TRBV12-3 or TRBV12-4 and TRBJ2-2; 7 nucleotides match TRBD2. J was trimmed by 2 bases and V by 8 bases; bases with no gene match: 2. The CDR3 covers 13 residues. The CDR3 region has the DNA TGTGCCAGCGGGAGGGAAAACACCGGGGAGCTGTTTTTT. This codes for CASGRENTGELFF.

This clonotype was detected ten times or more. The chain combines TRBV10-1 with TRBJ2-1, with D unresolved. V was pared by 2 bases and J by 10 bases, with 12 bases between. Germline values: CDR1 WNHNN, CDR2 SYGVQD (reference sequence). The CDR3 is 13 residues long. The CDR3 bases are TGCGCCAGCAGTGAGCAACTGGTGGACGAGCAGTTCTTC. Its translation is CASSEQLVDEQFF.

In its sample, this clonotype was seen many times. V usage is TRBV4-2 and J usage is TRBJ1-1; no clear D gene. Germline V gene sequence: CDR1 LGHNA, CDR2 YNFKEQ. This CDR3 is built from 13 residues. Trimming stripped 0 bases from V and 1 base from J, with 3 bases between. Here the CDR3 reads CASSQDRNTEAFF. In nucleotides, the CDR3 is TGTGCCAGCAGCCAAGATCGGAACACTGAAGCTTTCTTT.

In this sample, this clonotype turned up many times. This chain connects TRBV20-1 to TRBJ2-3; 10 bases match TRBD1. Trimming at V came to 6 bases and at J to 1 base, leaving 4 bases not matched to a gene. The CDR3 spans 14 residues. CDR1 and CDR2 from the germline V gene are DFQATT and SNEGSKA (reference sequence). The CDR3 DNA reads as TGCAGTGCACCGGACAGGGGGGGCACAGATACGCAGTATTTT. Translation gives CSAPDRGGTDTQYF.

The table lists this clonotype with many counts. The CDR3 reads CASSQRSGRTNIQYF. CDR3 sequence (DNA): TGTGCCAGCAGTCAGAGATCCGGAAGGACGAACATTCAGTACTTC. The chain employs TRBV6-2 or TRBV6-3 and TRBJ2-4, with D uncertain. The CDR3 sequence is 15 residues long. Deletions cut 5 bases from V and 7 bases from J, with 18 bases between. CDR1 is MNHEY and CDR2 is SVGEGT in the germline V gene.

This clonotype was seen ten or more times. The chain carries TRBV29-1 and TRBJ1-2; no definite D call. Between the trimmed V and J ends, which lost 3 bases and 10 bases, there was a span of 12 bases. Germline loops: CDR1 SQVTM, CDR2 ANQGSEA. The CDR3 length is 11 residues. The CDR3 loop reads CSVEVQRYYTF. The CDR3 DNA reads TGCAGCGTTGAGGTTCAGAGGTACTACACCTTC. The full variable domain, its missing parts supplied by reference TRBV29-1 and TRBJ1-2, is SAVISQKPSRDICQRGTSLTIQCQVDSQVTMMFWYRQQPGQSLTLIATANQGSEATYESGFVIDKFPISRPNLTFSTLTVSNMSPEDSSIYLCSVEVQRYYTFGSGTRLTVV.

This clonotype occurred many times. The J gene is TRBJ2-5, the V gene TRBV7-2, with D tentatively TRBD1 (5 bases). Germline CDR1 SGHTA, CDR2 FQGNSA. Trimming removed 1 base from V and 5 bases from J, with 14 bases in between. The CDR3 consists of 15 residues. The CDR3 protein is CASSLGGQGWETQYF. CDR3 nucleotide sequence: TGTGCCAGCAGCTTAGGGGGTCAGGGCTGGGAGACCCAGTACTTC.

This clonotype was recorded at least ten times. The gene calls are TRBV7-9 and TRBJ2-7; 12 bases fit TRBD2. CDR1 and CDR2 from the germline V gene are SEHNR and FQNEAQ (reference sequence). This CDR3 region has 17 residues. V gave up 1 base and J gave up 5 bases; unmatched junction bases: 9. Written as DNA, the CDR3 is TGTGCCAGCAGCTTAGGGAGAGGACTAGCGGGGACCGACGAGCAGTACTTC. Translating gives CASSLGRGLAGTDEQYF.

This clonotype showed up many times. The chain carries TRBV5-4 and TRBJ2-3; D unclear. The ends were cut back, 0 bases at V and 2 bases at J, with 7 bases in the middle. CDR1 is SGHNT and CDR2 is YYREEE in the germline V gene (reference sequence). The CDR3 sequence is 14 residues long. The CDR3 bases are TGTGCCAGCAGCTTGGAGGGTTCCACAGATACGCAGTATTTT. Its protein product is CASSLEGSTDTQYF.

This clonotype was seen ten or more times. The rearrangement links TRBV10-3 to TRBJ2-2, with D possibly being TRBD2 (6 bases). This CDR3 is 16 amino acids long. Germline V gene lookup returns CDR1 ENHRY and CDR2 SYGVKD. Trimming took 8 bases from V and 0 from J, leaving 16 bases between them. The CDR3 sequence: CAISGAGPSNTGELFF. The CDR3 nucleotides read TGTGCCATCTCAGGCGCGGGACCGTCGAACACCGGGGAGCTGTTTTTT.

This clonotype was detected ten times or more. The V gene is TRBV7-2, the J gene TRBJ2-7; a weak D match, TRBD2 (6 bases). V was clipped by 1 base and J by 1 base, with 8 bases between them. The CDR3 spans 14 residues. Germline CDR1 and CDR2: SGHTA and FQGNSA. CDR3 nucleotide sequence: TGTGCCAGCAGCTTAGTGGGGACTTCCTACGAGCAGTACTTC. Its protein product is CASSLVGTSYEQYF.

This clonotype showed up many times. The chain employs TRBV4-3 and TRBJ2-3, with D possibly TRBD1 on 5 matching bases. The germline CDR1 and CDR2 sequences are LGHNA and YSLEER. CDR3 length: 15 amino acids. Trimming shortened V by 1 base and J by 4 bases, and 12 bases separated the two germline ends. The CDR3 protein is CASSQVQAGADTQYF. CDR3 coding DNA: TGCGCCAGCAGCCAAGTACAGGCAGGCGCAGATACGCAGTATTTT.

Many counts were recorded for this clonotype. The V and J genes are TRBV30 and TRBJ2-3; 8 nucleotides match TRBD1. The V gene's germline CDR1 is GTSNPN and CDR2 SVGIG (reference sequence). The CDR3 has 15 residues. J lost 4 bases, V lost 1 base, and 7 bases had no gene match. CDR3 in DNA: TGTGCCTGGAGTGGAGGACAGGGAGGCGCAGATACGCAGTATTTT. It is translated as CAWSGGQGGADTQYF.

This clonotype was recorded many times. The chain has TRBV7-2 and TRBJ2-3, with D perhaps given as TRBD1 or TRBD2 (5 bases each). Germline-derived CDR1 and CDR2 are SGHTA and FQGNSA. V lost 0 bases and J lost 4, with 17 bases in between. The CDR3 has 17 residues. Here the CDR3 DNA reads TGTGCCAGCAGCTTAGCGGAAACAGCCCGAGGGGCAGATACGCAGTATTTT. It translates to CASSLAETARGADTQYF.

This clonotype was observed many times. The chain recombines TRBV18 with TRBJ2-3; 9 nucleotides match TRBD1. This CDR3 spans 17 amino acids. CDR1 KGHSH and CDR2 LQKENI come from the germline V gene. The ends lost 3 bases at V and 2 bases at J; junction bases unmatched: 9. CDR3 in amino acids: CASSPPRTGAFTDTQYF. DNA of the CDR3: TGTGCCAGCTCACCCCCCCGGACAGGGGCCTTCACAGATACGCAGTATTTT. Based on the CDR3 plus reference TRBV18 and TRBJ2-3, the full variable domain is NAGVMQNPRHLVRRRGQEARLRCSPMKGHSHVYWYRQLPEEGLKFMVYLQKENIIDESGMPKERFSAEFPKEGPSILRIQQVVRGDSAAYFCASSPPRTGAFTDTQYFGPGTRLTVL.

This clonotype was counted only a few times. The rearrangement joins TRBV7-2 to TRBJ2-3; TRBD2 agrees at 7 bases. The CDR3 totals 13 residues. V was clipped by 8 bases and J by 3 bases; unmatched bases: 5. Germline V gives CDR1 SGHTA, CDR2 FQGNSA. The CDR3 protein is CASCNSGTDTQYF. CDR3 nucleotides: TGTGCCAGCTGTAATAGCGGGACAGATACGCAGTATTTT.

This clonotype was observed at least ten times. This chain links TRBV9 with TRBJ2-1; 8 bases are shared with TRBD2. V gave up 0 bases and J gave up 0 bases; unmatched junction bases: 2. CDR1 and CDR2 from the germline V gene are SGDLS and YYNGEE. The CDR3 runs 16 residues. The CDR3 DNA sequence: TGTGCCAGCAGCGTAGCTGGGACTAGCTCCTACAATGAGCAGTTCTTC. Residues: CASSVAGTSSYNEQFF.

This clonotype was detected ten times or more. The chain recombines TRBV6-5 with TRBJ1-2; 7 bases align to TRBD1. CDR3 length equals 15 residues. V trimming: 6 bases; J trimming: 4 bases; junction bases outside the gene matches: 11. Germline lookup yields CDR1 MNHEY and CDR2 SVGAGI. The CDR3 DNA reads TGTGCCAGCAGCGCTCTGGACAGGAGCCGCTATGGCTACACCTTC. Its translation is CASSALDRSRYGYTF.

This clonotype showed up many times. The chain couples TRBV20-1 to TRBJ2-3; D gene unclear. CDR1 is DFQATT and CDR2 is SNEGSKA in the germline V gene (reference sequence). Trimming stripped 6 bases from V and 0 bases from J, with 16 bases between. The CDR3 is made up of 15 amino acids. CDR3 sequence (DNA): TGCAGTGCCATGGGCGTGGAACAAAGCACAGATACGCAGTATTTT. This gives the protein CSAMGVEQSTDTQYF.

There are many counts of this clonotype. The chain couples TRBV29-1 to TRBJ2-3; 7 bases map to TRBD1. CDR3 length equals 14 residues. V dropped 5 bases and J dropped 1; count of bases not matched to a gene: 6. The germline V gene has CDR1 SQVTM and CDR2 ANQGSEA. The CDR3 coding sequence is TGCAGCGTTTTACAGGGGTTTCGCACAGATACGCAGTATTTT. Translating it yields CSVLQGFRTDTQYF.

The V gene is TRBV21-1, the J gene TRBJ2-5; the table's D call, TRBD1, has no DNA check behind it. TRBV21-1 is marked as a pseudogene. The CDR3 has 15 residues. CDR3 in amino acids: CASSKGMGGGETQYF. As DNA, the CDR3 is TGTGCCAGCAGCAAAGGGATGGGGGGGGGAGAGACCCAGTACTTC.

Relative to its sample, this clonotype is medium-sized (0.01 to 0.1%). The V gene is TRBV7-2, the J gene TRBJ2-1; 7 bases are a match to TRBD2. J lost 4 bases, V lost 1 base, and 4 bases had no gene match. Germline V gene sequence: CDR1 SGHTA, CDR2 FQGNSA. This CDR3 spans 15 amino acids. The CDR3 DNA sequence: TGTGCCAGCAGCTTAGGTGCTAGCGGTTACAATGAGCAGTTCTTC. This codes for CASSLGASGYNEQFF. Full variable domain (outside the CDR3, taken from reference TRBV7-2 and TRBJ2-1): GAGVSQSPSNKVTEKGKDVELRCDPISGHTALYWYRQSLGQGLEFLIYFQGNSAPDKSGLPSDRFSAERTGGSVSTLTIQRTQQEDSAVYLCASSLGASGYNEQFFGPGTRLTVL.

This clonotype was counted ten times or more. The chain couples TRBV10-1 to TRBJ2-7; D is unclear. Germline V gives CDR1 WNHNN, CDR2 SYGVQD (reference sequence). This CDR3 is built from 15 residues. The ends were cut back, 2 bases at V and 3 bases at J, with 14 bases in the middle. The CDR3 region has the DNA TGCGCCAGCAGTGAGGACCCGGGCGGCGTCTACGAGCAGTACTTC. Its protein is CASSEDPGGVYEQYF.

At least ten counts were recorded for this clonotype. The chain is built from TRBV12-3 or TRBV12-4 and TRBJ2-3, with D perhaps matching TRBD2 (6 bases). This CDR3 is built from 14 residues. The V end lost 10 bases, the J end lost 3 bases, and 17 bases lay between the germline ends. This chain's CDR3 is CATSFPGRTDTQYF. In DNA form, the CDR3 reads TGTGCCACCTCATTTCCCGGGAGAACAGATACGCAGTATTTT.

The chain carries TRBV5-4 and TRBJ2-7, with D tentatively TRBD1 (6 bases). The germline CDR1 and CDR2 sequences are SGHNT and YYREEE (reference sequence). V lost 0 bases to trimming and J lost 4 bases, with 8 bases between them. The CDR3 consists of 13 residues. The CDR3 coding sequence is TGTGCCAGCAGCTTGGACAGGGAGTACGAGCAGTACTTC. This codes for CASSLDREYEQYF.

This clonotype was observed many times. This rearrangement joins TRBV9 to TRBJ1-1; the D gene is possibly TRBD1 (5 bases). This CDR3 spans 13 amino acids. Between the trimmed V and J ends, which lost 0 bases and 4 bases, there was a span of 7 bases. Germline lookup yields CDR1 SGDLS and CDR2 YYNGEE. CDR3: CASSVAGATEAFF. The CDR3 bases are TGTGCCAGCAGCGTAGCTGGGGCCACTGAAGCTTTCTTT.

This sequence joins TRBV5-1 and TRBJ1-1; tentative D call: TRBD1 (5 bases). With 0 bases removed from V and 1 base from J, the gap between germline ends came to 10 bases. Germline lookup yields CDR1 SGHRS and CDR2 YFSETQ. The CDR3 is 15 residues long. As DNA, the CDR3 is TGCGCCAGCAGCTTGGAGTCAGGGAGGAACACTGAAGCTTTCTTT. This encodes CASSLESGRNTEAFF.

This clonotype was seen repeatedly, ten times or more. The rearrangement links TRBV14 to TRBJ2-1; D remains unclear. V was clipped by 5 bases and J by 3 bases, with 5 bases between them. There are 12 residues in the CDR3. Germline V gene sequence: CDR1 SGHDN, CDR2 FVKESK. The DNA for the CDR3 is TGTGCCAGCAGCGCCAACTACAATGAGCAGTTCTTC. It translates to CASSANYNEQFF.

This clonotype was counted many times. The CDR3 DNA is TGTGCCAGCAGCCAAGTCGCTAGCGGGAGGTACGAGCAGTACTTC. Its translation: CASSQVASGRYEQYF. The chain joins TRBV14 to TRBJ2-7; 11 nucleotides agree with TRBD2. J was trimmed by 4 bases and V by 1 base; bases with no gene match: 3. The CDR3 has 15 residues. From germline, CDR1 is SGHDN and CDR2 FVKESK.

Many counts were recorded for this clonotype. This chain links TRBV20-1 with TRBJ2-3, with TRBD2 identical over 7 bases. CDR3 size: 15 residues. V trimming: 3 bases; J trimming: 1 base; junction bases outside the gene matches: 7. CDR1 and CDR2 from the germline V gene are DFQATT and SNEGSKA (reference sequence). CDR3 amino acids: CSARSASGGTDTQYF. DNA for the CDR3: TGCAGTGCTAGGAGCGCTAGCGGAGGCACAGATACGCAGTATTTT.